The present T cell receptor (beta chain) was sequenced within a study of blood T cell repertoires in COVID-19. This clone turned up a few times. Profiled with immunoSEQ multiplex PCR; TCRdb holds only in-frame clones, not every one. There are approximately 190,000 clones in the sample; less than 90% occur only once, and approximately 6.5% lies in the top ten. Sequencing was done on a sample of peripheral blood. This TCR derives from a woman between 40 and 55 years old with acute or convalescent COVID-19.

The CDR3 DNA is TGTGCCAGCAGCCGCTGGACAGACGGAAACACCATATATTTT. It specifies CASSRWTDGNTIYF. The chain has TRBV3-1 (or the pseudogene TRBV3-2) and TRBJ1-3, with TRBD1 as a possible D gene (6 bases). The germline V gene encodes CDR1 LGHDT and CDR2 YNNKEL (reference sequence). The CDR3 is 14 amino acids. V lost 4 bases and J lost 4, with 11 bases in between.